The next 15 T cell receptor beta chains were all read from a single sample in a study of sequential checkpoint blockade in melanoma (dated by TCRdb to about 2019). Receptor libraries were prepared by the immunoSEQ multiplex PCR assay. The source is immuneACCESS, and TCRdb retained only in-frame sequences with V and J called. Part of the clones is not carried over; for the studies checked, unresolved V genes explain less than half of this, and the remainder is unexplained. The sample table lists about 37,000 clones, roughly a third of them with a count of one. The ten largest clones add up to 1.5% to 2% of the sample. Sample treatment or condition, as interpreted from the label and publication: randomized to nivolumab then ipilimumab (arm A) or the reverse (arm B). The material was tumor tissue (inferred from file names), obtained from a patient given nivolumab and ipilimumab in sequence. These receptors were obtained from a human donor with melanoma.

This chain joins TRBV28 and TRBJ2-7, with D tentatively TRBD1 (6 bases). V dropped 8 bases and J dropped 6 bases, with 23 bases sitting between them. This CDR3 is 15 amino acids long. Looked up from germline, CDR1 is MDHEN and CDR2 is SYDVKM. CDR3: CASSPPGVARSEQYF. CDR3 DNA sequence: TGTGCCAGCTCGCCTCCAGGGGTTGCTCGGAGCGAGCAGTACTTC.

The chain links TRBV6-8 to TRBJ2-7; 7 bases fit TRBD1. The V segment lost 10 bases and the J segment 1 base; nucleotides outside the gene matches: 4. CDR3 size: 12 residues. CDR1 MNHGY and CDR2 SAAAGT come from the germline V gene. The CDR3 protein is CAIKGASYEQYF. DNA of the CDR3: TGTGCCATCAAGGGGGCTTCCTACGAGCAGTACTTC.

The genes are TRBV25-1 and TRBJ2-5, with D perhaps matching TRBD1 or TRBD2 (5 bases each). Germline CDR1 reads MGHDK; CDR2 reads SYGVNS. CDR3 length: 14 residues. Trimming removed 1 base at V and 2 bases at J, with 8 bases between. This CDR3 reads CASSESGPQETQYF. The CDR3 coding sequence is TGTGCCAGCAGTGAATCGGGACCGCAAGAGACCCAGTACTTC.

The chain carries TRBV6-8 and TRBJ1-2; weak D call: TRBD1 (5 bases). This CDR3 has 14 amino acids. CDR1 and CDR2 (germline): MNHGY, SAAAGT. Trimming took off 4 bases at V and 6 bases at J, with 15 bases between the two ends. CDR3 amino acids: CASSSLGTPDGYTF. The CDR3 nucleotides are TGTGCCAGCAGTTCTTTGGGGACCCCCGATGGCTACACCTTC.

The chain couples TRBV10-2 to TRBJ2-3; TRBD1 matches 8 bases. The CDR3 is 18 residues long. CDR1 is WSHSY, CDR2 SAAADI, per germline. J gave up 2 bases and V 2 bases, and 12 bases lay outside the gene matches. CDR3: CASSETRTGTILTDTQYF. The CDR3 DNA follows: TGCGCCAGCAGTGAGACCCGGACAGGGACGATCCTCACAGATACGCAGTATTTT.

The chain employs TRBV6-8 and TRBJ2-7; 8 positions agree with TRBD2. In germline, CDR1 is MNHGY, CDR2 SAAAGT. CDR3 length equals 16 residues. The trim removed 0 bases at V and 0 bases at J, leaving 4 bases unmatched. CDR3 residues: CASSYSKRGPSYEQYF. CDR3 coding DNA: TGTGCCAGCAGTTACTCGAAGCGGGGGCCCTCCTACGAGCAGTACTTC.

The gene calls are TRBV6-8 and TRBJ1-1, with 7 bases matching TRBD1. In germline, CDR1 is MNHGY, CDR2 SAAAGT. Losses at the gene ends were 7 bases for V and 7 bases for J; bases not matched to a gene: 15. The length of the CDR3 is 15 residues. The CDR3 sequence: CASTFTEGARGEAFF. Written as DNA, the CDR3 is TGTGCCAGCACCTTCACGGAGGGGGCGCGAGGTGAAGCTTTCTTT.

At least ten counts were recorded for this clone. V gene TRBV7-6 combines with J gene TRBJ1-1; D is unresolved. The CDR3 totals 15 residues. Looked up from germline, CDR1 is SGHVS and CDR2 is FNYEAQ. V lost 5 bases, J lost 4 bases, and 17 bases lay in between. CDR3 DNA sequence: TGTGCCAGCAGCGCCAGGAGTCTCGAGAGCACTGAAGCTTTCTTT. Its translation: CASSARSLESTEAFF. The variable domain in full, completed from reference TRBV7-6 and TRBJ1-1, reads GAGVSQSPRYKVTKRGQDVALRCDPISGHVSLYWYRQALGQGPEFLTYFNYEAQQDKSGLPNDRFSAERPEGSISTLTIQRTEQRDSAMYRCASSARSLESTEAFFGQGTRLTVV.

The chain joins TRBV28 to TRBJ2-1, with D uncertain. The CDR3 is 17 residues long. V was cut by 7 bases and J by 0 bases, with 19 bases left in between. The germline V gene encodes CDR1 MDHEN and CDR2 SYDVKM. CDR3 nucleotide sequence: TGTGCCAGCACCCTGGGTGGGGTAACCGCCTCCTACAATGAGCAGTTCTTC. Protein sequence: CASTLGGVTASYNEQFF.

This clone was observed a handful of times. This chain links TRBV9 with TRBJ1-1; D possibly corresponds to TRBD1 (6 bases). Trimming removed 0 bases at V and 2 bases at J, with 11 bases between. Looked up from germline, CDR1 is SGDLS and CDR2 is YYNGEE. This CDR3 has 15 amino acids. The CDR3 nucleotides read TGTGCCAGCAGCGTAGTATCGGGGGGCAACACTGAAGCTTTCTTT. Translating gives CASSVVSGGNTEAFF.

This clone has just a few counts. The gene calls are TRBV6-8 and TRBJ2-5; perhaps D is TRBD1 or TRBD2 (5 bases each). The germline V gene encodes CDR1 MNHGY and CDR2 SAAAGT. The CDR3 contains 16 residues. Trimming cost V 3 bases and J 7 bases, with 21 bases left between them. The chain's CDR3 is CASSYNDLGRQGTQYF. The DNA for the CDR3 is TGTGCCAGCAGTTATAACGACTTGGGACGGCAGGGGACCCAGTACTTC.

This clone was seen at least ten times. The V gene is TRBV11-3, the J gene TRBJ1-2; no clear D. With 5 bases removed from V and 0 bases from J, the gap between germline ends came to 16 bases. Germline assignment: CDR1 SGHNT and CDR2 YENEEA. The CDR3 covers 16 residues. The CDR3 DNA sequence: TGTGCCAGCAGCCTTCCCCCCCGGCAGGCTAACTATGGCTACACCTTC. Protein sequence: CASSLPPRQANYGYTF.

This clone turned up a few times. V gene TRBV28 combines with J gene TRBJ1-4, with D possibly TRBD1 on 5 matching bases. Germline values: CDR1 MDHEN, CDR2 SYDVKM. Trimming shortened V by 8 bases and J by 6 bases, and 16 bases separated the two germline ends. CDR3 length: 14 residues. CDR3 in amino acids: CASASGTEHEKLFF. CDR3 nucleotide sequence: TGTGCCAGCGCATCCGGGACGGAGCATGAAAAACTGTTTTTT.

The chain joins TRBV6-8 to TRBJ2-3; 12 nucleotides align to TRBD2. The germline CDR1 and CDR2 sequences are MNHGY and SAAAGT. Trimming cost V 2 bases and J 6 bases; bases outside gene matches: 12. This CDR3 comprises 18 residues. The CDR3 DNA is TGTGCCAGCAGTTACCCCTTGACTAGCGGGAGACGAGCCGATACGCAGTATTTT. It is translated as CASSYPLTSGRRADTQYF.

This chain connects TRBV15 to TRBJ1-2, with TRBD1 identical over 9 bases. Per the germline V gene, CDR1 is LNHNV and CDR2 is YYDKDF (reference sequence). After removal of 2 bases from V and 1 base from J, the junction contained 5 bases not matched to a gene. CDR3 length: 16 amino acids. The CDR3 loop reads CATSRTGTGINYGYTF. For the CDR3, the DNA is TGTGCCACCAGCAGAACCGGGACAGGGATTAACTATGGCTACACCTTC.